The 6 T cell receptor beta chains below all came from one sample that was sequenced in a study of T cells after posttransplantation cyclophosphamide. Busulfan-fludarabine conditioning, marrow transplant, and cyclophosphamide on days +3 and +4 were administered. Produced via immunoSEQ multiplex PCR; TCRdb's table is partial and in-frame only. The sample holds just under 8,000 clones, and no clone turns up only once. The material was PBMCs, obtained after an allogeneic stem cell transplant with post-transplant cyclophosphamide. These receptors were obtained from a male patient in his thirties who received an allogeneic stem cell transplant from an unrelated donor, was CMV-positive, and had acute and chronic GVHD. Some T cells may possibly be graft donor cells.

This clone is categorized as medium-sized. CDR3 bases: TGTGCCAGCAGCTCTGGACAGGGCGTCAATGAGCAGTTCTTC. Protein sequence: CASSSGQGVNEQFF. The chain couples TRBV7-3 to TRBJ2-1; the match to TRBD1 covers 8 bases. The germline V gene encodes CDR1 SGHTA and CDR2 FQGTGA. Trimming cost V 4 bases and J 6 bases; bases outside gene matches: 5. This CDR3 is 14 amino acids long.

This clone was recorded many times. This chain joins TRBV10-3 and TRBJ2-3; D is perhaps TRBD1 (5 bases). The V gene's germline CDR1 is ENHRY and CDR2 SYGVKD. This CDR3 has 14 residues. V shed 11 bases and J shed 0 bases, with 15 bases lying between them. The CDR3 DNA sequence: TGTGCCGTAAGGGGCAGGCCGAGCACAGATACGCAGTATTTT. It specifies CAVRGRPSTDTQYF.

This clone has a handful of counts. The chain has TRBV7-8 and TRBJ2-1, with unresolved D. This CDR3 contains 17 residues. Between the trimmed V and J ends, which lost 5 bases and 9 bases, there was a span of 26 bases. Germline CDR1 is SGHVS and CDR2 is FQNEAQ. The CDR3 protein is CASSPFGSPSAAGEQFF. CDR3 sequence (DNA): TGTGCCAGCAGCCCCTTCGGGTCCCCATCGGCCGCTGGTGAGCAGTTCTTC.

This clone was detected many times. The V call is TRBV7-2, the J call TRBJ1-6, with 12 bases matching TRBD1. The germline gives CDR1 SGHTA, CDR2 FQGNSA. J lost 7 bases, V lost 4 bases, and 8 bases had no gene match. This CDR3 spans 17 amino acids. The CDR3 reads CASSSTGTGGGNSPLHF. The CDR3 nucleotides read TGTGCCAGCAGCTCAACCGGGACAGGGGGCGGAAATTCACCCCTCCACTTT.

This clone was recorded at least ten times. The chain has TRBV5-6 and TRBJ2-7; 8 bases align to TRBD1. CDR3 size: 13 residues. CDR1 and CDR2 (germline): SGHDT, YYEEEE. The junction had 2 bases not matched to a gene; V was cut back by 5 bases and J by 1 base. The CDR3 DNA sequence: TGTGCCAGCAGGACAGGGGTATCCTACGAGCAGTACTTC. It encodes CASRTGVSYEQYF.

This clone was counted ten times or more. In DNA, the CDR3 is TGTGCCAGCAGTTTATCAGGACAAGGCATCTACGAGCAGTACTTC. Protein: CASSLSGQGIYEQYF. The rearrangement links TRBV27 to TRBJ2-7; the D gene is possibly TRBD1 (5 bases). Germline-derived CDR1 and CDR2 are MNHEY and SMNVEV (reference sequence). Trimming took off 0 bases at V and 3 bases at J, with 12 bases between the two ends. CDR3 length: 15 amino acids.